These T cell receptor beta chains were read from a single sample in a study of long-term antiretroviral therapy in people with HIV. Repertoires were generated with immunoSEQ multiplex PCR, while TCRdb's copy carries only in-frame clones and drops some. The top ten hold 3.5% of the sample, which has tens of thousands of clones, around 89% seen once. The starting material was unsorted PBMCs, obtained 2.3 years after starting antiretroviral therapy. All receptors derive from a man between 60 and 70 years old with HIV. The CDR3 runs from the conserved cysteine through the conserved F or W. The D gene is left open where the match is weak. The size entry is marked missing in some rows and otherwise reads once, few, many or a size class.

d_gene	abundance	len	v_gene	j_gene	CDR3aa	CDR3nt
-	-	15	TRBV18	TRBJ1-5	CASSYALAVNQPQHF	TGTGCCAGCTCGTACGCGTTGGCCGTAAATCAGCCCCAGCATTTT
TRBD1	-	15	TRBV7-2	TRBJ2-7	CASSSNRGRTYEQYF	TGTGCCAGCAGCTCGAACAGGGGGCGAACCTACGAGCAGTACTTC
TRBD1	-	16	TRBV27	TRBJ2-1	CASSSPGQGAYNEQFF	TGTGCCAGCTCTTCACCCGGACAGGGGGCCTACAATGAGCAGTTCTTC
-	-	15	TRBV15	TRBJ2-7	CATSREGLGAYEQYF	TGTGCCACCAGCAGAGAGGGACTGGGAGCCTACGAGCAGTACTTC
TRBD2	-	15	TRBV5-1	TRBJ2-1	CASSQGLAGVNEQFF	TGCGCCAGCAGCCAGGGACTAGCGGGGGTCAATGAGCAGTTCTTC
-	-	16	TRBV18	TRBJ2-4	CASSPPNSLAKNIQYF	TGTGCCAGCTCACCACCCAACAGTTTAGCCAAAAACATTCAGTACTTC
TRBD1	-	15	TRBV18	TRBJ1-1	CASSHGQGLSTEAFF	TGTGCCAGCTCCCACGGACAGGGACTTAGCACTGAAGCTTTCTTT
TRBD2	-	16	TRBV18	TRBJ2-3	CASSPLGLAAPDTQYF	TGTGCCAGCTCACCCTTAGGACTAGCCGCCCCAGATACGCAGTATTTT
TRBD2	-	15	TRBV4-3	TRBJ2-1	CASSLRGGGANEQFF	TGCGCCAGCAGTCTCAGGGGCGGGGGGGCGAATGAGCAGTTCTTC
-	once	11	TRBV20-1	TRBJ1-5	CSAYGNQPQHF	TGCAGTGCTTACGGCAATCAGCCCCAGCATTTT
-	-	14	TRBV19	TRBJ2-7	CASAGVQGSYEQYF	TGTGCCAGTGCGGGGGTACAGGGATCCTACGAGCAGTACTTC
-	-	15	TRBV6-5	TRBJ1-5	CASSYGPGRAQPQHF	TGTGCCAGCAGTTACGGGCCAGGGAGGGCTCAGCCCCAGCATTTT
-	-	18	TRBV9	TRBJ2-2	CASSIRRTGKWNTGELFF	TGTGCCAGCAGCATTCGGCGAACAGGGAAGTGGAACACCGGGGAGCTGTTTTTT
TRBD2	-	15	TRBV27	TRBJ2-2	CASSLSGRNTGELFF	TGTGCCAGCAGTCTTAGCGGGAGAAACACCGGGGAGCTGTTTTTT
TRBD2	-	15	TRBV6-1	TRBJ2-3	CASRMGLAGEDTQYF	TGTGCCAGCAGGATGGGACTAGCGGGGGAAGATACGCAGTATTTT
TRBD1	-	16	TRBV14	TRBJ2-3	CASSQDRGRVTDTQYF	TGTGCCAGCAGCCAAGACAGGGGGCGGGTCACAGATACGCAGTATTTT
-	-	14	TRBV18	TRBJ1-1	CASSPRTQNTEAFF	TGTGCCAGCTCACCAAGGACCCAAAACACTGAAGCTTTCTTT